This TCR beta chain came from a study of CD8+CD57+ T cells in acquired aplastic anemia. For the study at large: Mean yield of DNA from sorted CD4+ and CD8+ cells was roughly 3.1 ug. Among healthy donors, CD4+ cells averaged about 10 million reads. Findings of the study overall: Common to patients and controls were 25 to 30 CD8+ CDR3 sequences. CD8+ Simpson's diversity did not differ significantly between patients and controls.

For CDR3 and TCR beta VDJ profiling, genomic DNA was the template used. Using its own MiXCR run on the reads, TCRdb lists one record per CDR3 protein. The sample yields 130,000 or so distinct CDR3 sequences, 40% to 45% seen once. Of note for this clonotype: Its antigen is still unknown.

The CDR3 loop spans 11 amino acids. CDR1 DFQATT and CDR2 SNEGSKA come from the germline V gene (reference sequence). Deletions cut 3 bases from V and 3 bases from J, with 6 bases between. The chain joins TRBV20-1 to TRBJ2-7, with D uncertain. The receptor was derived from a human donor in good health, serving as a control. Sequenced sample: sorted CD4+, CD8+, or CD8+CD57+ T cells (not recorded which) from PBMCs. The CDR3 region is CSASRGYEQYF. CDR3 bases: TGCAGTGCTAGTCGAGGCTACGAGCAGTACTTC.